These 24 T cell receptor beta chains were all obtained from the same sample, sequenced in a study of blood T cell repertoires in COVID-19. The repertoire was sequenced with immunoSEQ multiplex PCR; TCRdb's copy has only in-frame clones and lacks some. Here the sample spans roughly 200,000 clones, approximately 79% being singletons. The sequenced sample was PBMCs or T cells enriched from blood (not recorded which). These receptors came from a woman aged 60-75 years with acute COVID-19.

This clone has just a few counts. The V gene is TRBV4-3, the J gene TRBJ2-3; perhaps TRBD2 as D (5 bases). The CDR3 runs to 16 residues. V was pared by 3 bases and J by 1 base, with 14 bases between. Per germline, CDR1 LGHNA and CDR2 YSLEER. The chain's CDR3 is CASSQNVASGTDTQYF. Written as DNA, the CDR3 is TGCGCCAGCAGCCAGAACGTAGCGAGCGGCACAGATACGCAGTATTTT.

The genes are TRBV5-4 and TRBJ2-1; TRBD2 matches 9 bases. After removal of 6 bases from V and 6 bases from J, the junction contained 16 bases not matched to a gene. Germline-derived CDR1 and CDR2 are SGHNT and YYREEE (reference sequence). The CDR3 consists of 17 residues. The CDR3 DNA follows: TGTGCCAGCAACCCGGTGGGTGGTGCTAGCGGGGCCAATGAGCAGTTCTTC. Its translation is CASNPVGGASGANEQFF.

The rearrangement joins TRBV5-4 to TRBJ1-5; D remains unclear. V was clipped by 5 bases and J by 3 bases, with 9 bases between them. Germline V lookup: CDR1 SGHNT, CDR2 YYREEE (reference sequence). The CDR3 contains 13 residues. The CDR3 DNA reads as TGTGCCAGCAGTTTAGAGTACAATCAGCCCCAGCATTTT. Translated, it gives CASSLEYNQPQHF.

This rearrangement joins TRBV7-2 to TRBJ1-2; TRBD1 agrees at 8 bases. CDR1 is SGHTA, CDR2 FQGNSA, per germline. The V and J ends lost 6 bases and 4 bases, in that order; junction bases with no gene match: 7. CDR3 length: 14 amino acids. The CDR3 DNA sequence: TGTGCCAGCAGGGTACAGGGGGATAGCTATGGCTACACCTTC. Its protein is CASRVQGDSYGYTF.

This sequence joins TRBV18 and TRBJ2-3, with a possible D match to TRBD2 (5 bases). V gave up 10 bases and J gave up 4 bases, with 18 bases separating them. Looked up from germline, CDR1 is KGHSH and CDR2 is LQKENI. The CDR3 has 14 amino acids. The CDR3 DNA reads TGTGCCAACCTTCTAGACGGGGTACCAGATACGCAGTATTTT. Residues: CANLLDGVPDTQYF.

CDR3 amino acids: CASSGGTSNSPLHF. CDR3 in DNA: TGCGCCAGCAGTGGGGGGACATCAAATTCACCCCTCCACTTT. The chain is built from TRBV10-1 and TRBJ1-6; possibly TRBD1 for D (6 bases). Trimming took 4 bases from V and 7 from J, leaving 11 bases between them. Germline assignment: CDR1 WNHNN and CDR2 SYGVQD (reference sequence). CDR3 length: 14 residues.

Only a few counts were recorded for this clone. The chain carries TRBV7-2 and TRBJ1-5; the match to TRBD1 covers 9 bases. The V segment lost 7 bases and the J segment 6 bases; nucleotides outside the gene matches: 4. The CDR3 loop spans 13 amino acids. Germline V gives CDR1 SGHTA, CDR2 FQGNSA. This CDR3 is CASTGTGTQPQHF. The CDR3, as DNA: TGTGCCAGCACCGGGACAGGGACTCAGCCCCAGCATTTT.

The chain joins TRBV19 to TRBJ2-2; the match to TRBD2 covers 9 bases. The V gene's germline CDR1 is LNHDA and CDR2 SQIVND (reference sequence). After removal of 3 bases from V and 5 bases from J, the junction contained 7 bases not matched to a gene. CDR3 length equals 16 residues. CDR3 protein: CASSMVLAGRTGELFF. DNA of the CDR3: TGTGCCAGTAGTATGGTGCTAGCGGGAAGGACCGGGGAGCTGTTTTTT.

The genes are TRBV5-6 and TRBJ1-1; 8 bases are shared with TRBD1. Trimming took 4 bases from V and 10 from J; bases not matched to a gene: 6. The CDR3 consists of 12 residues. Germline V gives CDR1 SGHDT, CDR2 YYEEEE. The CDR3 DNA sequence: TGTGCCAGCAGCACACGGACAGGGAGAGCTTTCTTT. Protein: CASSTRTGRAFF. The full variable domain, its missing parts supplied by reference TRBV5-6 and TRBJ1-1, is DAGVTQSPTHLIKTRGQQVTLRCSPKSGHDTVSWYQQALGQGPQFIFQYYEEEERQRGNFPDRFSGHQFPNYSSELNVNALLLGDSALYLCASSTRTGRAFFGQGTRLTVV.

The chain has TRBV6-5 and TRBJ1-1, with D perhaps matching TRBD1 (5 bases). V lost 7 bases and J lost 2, with 14 bases in between. This CDR3 is built from 14 residues. The germline CDR1 and CDR2 sequences are MNHEY and SVGAGI. The CDR3: CASTRDLGNTEAFF. The CDR3, as DNA: TGTGCCAGCACCCGGGACTTAGGAAACACTGAAGCTTTCTTT.

The V gene is TRBV5-1, the J gene TRBJ2-2; 7 positions agree with TRBD2. Germline loops: CDR1 SGHRS, CDR2 YFSETQ. With V trimmed by 2 bases and J by 1 base, 11 bases remained unmatched. The CDR3 loop spans 18 amino acids. This CDR3 is CASSFGNLAVLNTGELFF. The DNA of the CDR3 is TGCGCCAGCAGCTTCGGAAATCTAGCGGTCCTGAACACCGGGGAGCTGTTTTTT.

The chain employs TRBV5-6 and TRBJ2-5; maybe TRBD2 (6 bases). V lost 1 base and J lost 5, with 15 bases in between. Per the germline V gene, CDR1 is SGHDT and CDR2 is YYEEEE. The CDR3 runs 15 residues. This CDR3 is CASSLLQGGVETQYF. The CDR3 DNA is TGTGCCAGCAGCTTGTTGCAGGGAGGAGTGGAGACCCAGTACTTC.

The chain joins TRBV28 to TRBJ2-7, with 10 bases identical to TRBD2. The J segment lost 7 bases and the V segment lost 6 bases, leaving 12 bases of the junction unmatched. From germline, CDR1 is MDHEN and CDR2 SYDVKM. CDR3 size: 15 residues. In nucleotides, the CDR3 is TGTGCCAGCAGCCGCAGCGGGGGGGTAGGTCGGGAGCAGTACGTC. This gives the protein CASSRSGGVGREQYV.

The chain couples TRBV2 to TRBJ2-7; 8 positions match TRBD1. Germline CDR1 SNHLY, CDR2 FYNNEI. The CDR3 contains 16 residues. V lost 3 bases and J lost 1; bases outside the gene matches: 8. The CDR3 region is CASSEGRTGPSYEQYF. In DNA, the CDR3 is TGTGCCAGCAGTGAGGGACGGACAGGGCCTTCCTACGAGCAGTACTTC.

The chain links TRBV28 to TRBJ2-1; TRBD2 matches 8 bases. CDR3 size: 14 residues. CDR1 is MDHEN, CDR2 SYDVKM, per germline. V gave up 3 bases and J gave up 13 bases; unmatched junction bases: 11. Here the CDR3 DNA reads TGTGCCAGCAGTTTTACCGGCGGGAGGCCTATCCAGTTCTTC. Protein product: CASSFTGGRPIQFF.

V and J are TRBV21-1 and TRBJ2-7; the listed D gene, TRBD1, was not tested against the DNA. TRBV21-1 is a pseudogene. There are 15 residues in the CDR3. The CDR3 nucleotides are TGTGCCAGCAGCAAACCAAAAGGCAGGGGCTACGAGCAGTACTTC. It codes for CASSKPKGRGYEQYF.

This clone was seen more than once but under ten times. This chain joins TRBV14 and TRBJ1-6; D gene unclear. V was pared by 5 bases and J by 8 bases, with 13 bases between. CDR3 length equals 14 residues. Germline assignment: CDR1 SGHDN and CDR2 FVKESK. CDR3 DNA sequence: TGTGCCAGCAGCTTGCACCCGAGGGATTCACCCCTCCACTTT. This codes for CASSLHPRDSPLHF.

V usage is TRBV6-5 and J usage is TRBJ1-5, with 7 bases lining up with TRBD1. Germline CDR1 and CDR2: MNHEY and SVGAGI. The V and J ends lost 8 bases and 4 bases, in that order; junction bases with no gene match: 5. This CDR3 region has 13 residues. CDR3 nucleotides: TGTGCCAGCCAGGGGGTTGGGAATCAGCCCCAGCATTTT. This gives the protein CASQGVGNQPQHF.

V gene TRBV7-9 combines with J gene TRBJ1-2; weak D call: TRBD1 (5 bases). Germline V lookup: CDR1 SEHNR, CDR2 FQNEAQ (reference sequence). The V and J ends lost 4 bases and 8 bases respectively, with 11 bases between them. The length of the CDR3 is 12 residues. CDR3 sequence reads: CASSSPGGGYTF. The CDR3 coding sequence is TGTGCCAGCAGCTCCCCCGGGGGAGGCTACACCTTC. Full variable domain (outside the CDR3, taken from reference TRBV7-9 and TRBJ1-2): DTGVSQNPRHKITKRGQNVTFRCDPISEHNRLYWYRQTLGQGPEFLTYFQNEAQLEKSRLLSDRFSAERPKGSFSTLEIQRTEQGDSAMYLCASSSPGGGYTFGSGTRLTVV.

This chain joins TRBV28 and TRBJ2-2, with 8 bases lining up with TRBD2. In germline, CDR1 is MDHEN, CDR2 SYDVKM. V lost 6 bases to trimming and J lost 3 bases; unmatched junction nucleotides: 6. The CDR3 loop spans 15 amino acids. The CDR3 coding sequence is TGTGCCAGCAGCACCGGGACTAGAGACACCGGGGAGCTGTTTTTT. The encoded protein is CASSTGTRDTGELFF.

V is TRBV7-9 and J is TRBJ2-7, with D tentatively TRBD2 (6 bases). V was trimmed by 6 bases and J by 2 bases, leaving 20 bases between them. Looked up from germline, CDR1 is SEHNR and CDR2 is FQNEAQ (reference sequence). This CDR3 has 16 amino acids. The CDR3 loop is CASREIGRGDTYEQYV. CDR3 DNA: TGTGCCAGCAGAGAAATCGGGCGGGGTGACACCTACGAGCAGTACGTC.

The gene calls are TRBV3-1 (or the pseudogene TRBV3-2) and TRBJ1-5; weak D call: TRBD1 (5 bases). The germline CDR1 and CDR2 sequences are LGHDT and YNNKEL (reference sequence). Trimming stripped 0 bases from V and 2 bases from J, with 8 bases between. The CDR3 extends over 15 amino acids. CDR3: CASSQDSRGNQPQHF. In DNA, the CDR3 is TGTGCCAGCAGCCAAGATAGCAGGGGCAATCAGCCCCAGCATTTT.

The genes are TRBV18 and TRBJ2-7, with D unclear. Germline values: CDR1 KGHSH, CDR2 LQKENI. Trimming took off 0 bases at V and 6 bases at J, with 9 bases between the two ends. There are 13 residues in the CDR3. This chain's CDR3 is CASSPPVAPEQYF. CDR3 DNA: TGTGCCAGCTCACCACCCGTAGCTCCCGAGCAGTACTTC.

The chain combines TRBV5-4 with TRBJ2-7; TRBD1 matches at 7 bases. The CDR3 has 13 amino acids. Losses at the gene ends were 6 bases for V and 4 bases for J; bases not matched to a gene: 7. Per the germline V gene, CDR1 is SGHNT and CDR2 is YYREEE (reference sequence). The CDR3 nucleotides read TGTGCCAGCACCAGGGACAGTTCATACGAGCAGTACGTC. This encodes CASTRDSSYEQYV.